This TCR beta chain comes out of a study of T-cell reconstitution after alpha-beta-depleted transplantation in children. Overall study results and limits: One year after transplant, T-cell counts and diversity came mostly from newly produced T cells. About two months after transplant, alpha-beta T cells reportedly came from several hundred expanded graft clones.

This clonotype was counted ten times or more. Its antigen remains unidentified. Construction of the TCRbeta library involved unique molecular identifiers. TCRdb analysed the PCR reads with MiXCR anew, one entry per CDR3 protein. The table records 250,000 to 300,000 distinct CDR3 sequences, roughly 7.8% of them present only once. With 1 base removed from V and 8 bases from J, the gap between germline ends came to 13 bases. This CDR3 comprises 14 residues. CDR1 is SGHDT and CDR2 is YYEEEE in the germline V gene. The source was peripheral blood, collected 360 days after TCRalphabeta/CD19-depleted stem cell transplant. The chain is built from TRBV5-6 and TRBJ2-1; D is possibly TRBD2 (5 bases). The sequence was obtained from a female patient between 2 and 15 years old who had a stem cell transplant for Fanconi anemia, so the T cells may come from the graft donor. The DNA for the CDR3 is TGTGCCAGCAGCTTGTTTGCAGGAGGCGATGAGCAGTTCTTC. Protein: CASSLFAGGDEQFF.